A selection of T cell receptor beta chains follows, all from one sample in a study of technical replicates of blood from a handful of donors. Assay: immunoSEQ multiplex PCR; the TCRdb copy retains only in-frame clones and omits some. The table shows under 90,000 clones, with around 94% occurring only once. The material sequenced was T cells isolated from PBMCs. Source of these receptors: a human donor in good health. The CDR3 runs from the conserved cysteine through the conserved F or W. The D gene is left open where the match is weak. Size is omitted from some rows. Given values are once, few, many or a class for expanded clones.

d_call: NA; v_call: TRBV19; j_call: TRBJ2-3; clone_size: NA; cdr3_nt: TGTGCCAGTACCTACGACGGGGCGCAGTATTTT; cdr3_aa: CASTYDGAQYF
d_call: NA; v_call: TRBV4-1; j_call: TRBJ2-7; clone_size: NA; cdr3_nt: TGCGCCAGCAGCCAAGAGCCCGCTTCAGGGTACGGGAGCTACGAGCAGTACTTC; cdr3_aa: CASSQEPASGYGSYEQYF
d_call: TRBD1; v_call: TRBV11-3; j_call: TRBJ2-7; clone_size: NA; cdr3_nt: TGTGCCAGCAGGGACGGAGGCTGGGACAGGGGCGCCCCGGACTACGAGCAGTACTTC; cdr3_aa: CASRDGGWDRGAPDYEQYF
d_call: TRBD2; v_call: TRBV27; j_call: TRBJ2-7; clone_size: NA; cdr3_nt: TGTGCCACCCGAGAAAGCGGGAGGGCCTTTTACGAGCAGTACTTC; cdr3_aa: CATRESGRAFYEQYF
d_call: TRBD1; v_call: TRBV6-1; j_call: TRBJ2-2; clone_size: NA; cdr3_nt: TGTGCCAGCAGTGTGGGGACAGGGGGCCTTTATCCCGGGGAGCTGTTTTTT; cdr3_aa: CASSVGTGGLYPGELFF
d_call: NA; v_call: TRBV6-1; j_call: TRBJ1-6; clone_size: NA; cdr3_nt: TGTGCCAGCAGTGAATCGGGGGGGGTTTATAATTCACCCCTCCACTTT; cdr3_aa: CASSESGGVYNSPLHF
d_call: NA; v_call: TRBV12-5; j_call: TRBJ1-1; clone_size: NA; cdr3_nt: TGTGCTAGTGGTTTGATACCTACGGGGGCGGGGGTCCATAGGCCCAGGGACACTGAAGCTTTCTTT; cdr3_aa: CASGLIPTGAGVHRPRDTEAFF
d_call: NA; v_call: TRBV6-1; j_call: TRBJ2-3; clone_size: NA; cdr3_nt: TGTGCCAGCAGTGTGGCCACAGATACGCAGTATTTT; cdr3_aa: CASSVATDTQYF
d_call: TRBD1; v_call: TRBV5-1; j_call: TRBJ2-7; clone_size: NA; cdr3_nt: TGCGCCAGCAGCCGCCGGGACAGGGCCGAGGAGCAGTACTTC; cdr3_aa: CASSRRDRAEEQYF
d_call: NA; v_call: TRBV6-1; j_call: TRBJ1-5; clone_size: NA; cdr3_nt: TGTGCCAGCAGTGAGTATCTAGGGGCTCAGCCCCAGCATTTT; cdr3_aa: CASSEYLGAQPQHF
d_call: NA; v_call: TRBV27; j_call: TRBJ2-7; clone_size: NA; cdr3_nt: TGTGCCAGCAGGTACCGGGACATACCGTACGAGCAGTACTTC; cdr3_aa: CASRYRDIPYEQYF
d_call: NA; v_call: TRBV6-4; j_call: TRBJ1-2; clone_size: NA; cdr3_nt: TGTGCCAGCAGTGCTGGGGTAGGGAGAGCACCATCCTATGGCTACACCTTC; cdr3_aa: CASSAGVGRAPSYGYTF
d_call: TRBD2; v_call: TRBV5-1; j_call: TRBJ2-3; clone_size: NA; cdr3_nt: TGCGCCAGCAGCTTGGAGGCTAGCGGGATCACAGATACGCAGTATTTT; cdr3_aa: CASSLEASGITDTQYF
d_call: TRBD1; v_call: TRBV5-4; j_call: TRBJ1-2; clone_size: NA; cdr3_nt: TGTGCCAGCAGCTTTGGGGACAGGGGAGGCGGCTACACCTTC; cdr3_aa: CASSFGDRGGGYTF
d_call: NA; v_call: TRBV9; j_call: TRBJ1-2; clone_size: NA; cdr3_nt: TGTGCCAGCAGCGTAGGGACACCAGACTATGGCTACACCTTC; cdr3_aa: CASSVGTPDYGYTF
d_call: TRBD1; v_call: TRBV6-5; j_call: TRBJ2-7; clone_size: NA; cdr3_nt: TGTGCCAGCAGCCGAGGGACAGGGGGCGTCGAGCAGTACTTC; cdr3_aa: CASSRGTGGVEQYF
d_call: NA; v_call: TRBV28; j_call: TRBJ2-5; clone_size: NA; cdr3_nt: TGTGCCAGCAGGACCCCAGGATTCCAAGAGACCCAGTACTTC; cdr3_aa: CASRTPGFQETQYF
d_call: TRBD2; v_call: TRBV9; j_call: TRBJ2-2; clone_size: NA; cdr3_nt: TGTGCCAGCAGCGTATTCCCGAGCGGGGGTACCGGGGAGCTGTTTTTT; cdr3_aa: CASSVFPSGGTGELFF
d_call: TRBD1; v_call: TRBV5-1; j_call: TRBJ2-5; clone_size: NA; cdr3_nt: TGCGCCAGCAGCCAATTAACCGGGACAGGGGCAGAGACCCAGTACTTC; cdr3_aa: CASSQLTGTGAETQYF
d_call: NA; v_call: TRBV11-3; j_call: TRBJ2-1; clone_size: NA; cdr3_nt: TGTGCCAGCAGCTCGAGCGGAGTCTCCTACAATGAGCAGTTCTTC; cdr3_aa: CASSSSGVSYNEQFF
d_call: NA; v_call: TRBV6-1; j_call: TRBJ1-2; clone_size: NA; cdr3_nt: TGTGCCAGCAGCGGCGGGGCCGATGCTAACTATGGCTACACCTTC; cdr3_aa: CASSGGADANYGYTF
d_call: NA; v_call: TRBV21-1; j_call: TRBJ1-1; clone_size: NA; cdr3_nt: TGTGCCAGCAGCAAACCCCTGAGACAGGGGGACAACACTGAAGCTTTCTTT; cdr3_aa: CASSKPLRQGDNTEAFF
d_call: TRBD1; v_call: TRBV9; j_call: TRBJ1-3; clone_size: NA; cdr3_nt: TGTGCCAGCAGCGTGGGACAGGGTGCTGGTAACACCATATATTTT; cdr3_aa: CASSVGQGAGNTIYF
d_call: TRBD1; v_call: TRBV7-6; j_call: TRBJ2-7; clone_size: NA; cdr3_nt: TGTGCCAGCAGCTTAGACGGGGTAGGGACAGAAGGCGAGCAGTACTTC; cdr3_aa: CASSLDGVGTEGEQYF
d_call: TRBD1; v_call: TRBV11-2; j_call: TRBJ2-1; clone_size: once; cdr3_nt: TGTGCCAGCAGCTCCAATGACAGGGGGCTATGGAATGAGCAGTTCTTC; cdr3_aa: CASSSNDRGLWNEQFF
d_call: TRBD2; v_call: TRBV27; j_call: TRBJ2-7; clone_size: NA; cdr3_nt: TGTGCCAGCAGCTCGCGGACTAGCGGCTACGAGCAGTACTTC; cdr3_aa: CASSSRTSGYEQYF
d_call: NA; v_call: TRBV11-2; j_call: TRBJ1-2; clone_size: NA; cdr3_nt: TGTGCCAGCAGCGACTCCCGGGGGGCTGGAGGCTACACCTTC; cdr3_aa: CASSDSRGAGGYTF
d_call: NA; v_call: TRBV19; j_call: TRBJ1-1; clone_size: few; cdr3_nt: TGTGCCATACGGACTCCACAGGGAAAGAACACTGAAGCTTTCTTT; cdr3_aa: CAIRTPQGKNTEAFF
d_call: NA; v_call: TRBV29-1; j_call: TRBJ2-5; clone_size: NA; cdr3_nt: TGCAGCTTCCTCGCGGGACCCCAACAAGAGACCCAGTACTTC; cdr3_aa: CSFLAGPQQETQYF
d_call: TRBD1; v_call: TRBV5-1; j_call: TRBJ1-4; clone_size: NA; cdr3_nt: TGCGCCAGCAGCCTGGACAGGGGAACTAATGAAAAACTGTTTTTT; cdr3_aa: CASSLDRGTNEKLFF
d_call: NA; v_call: TRBV18; j_call: TRBJ1-1; clone_size: NA; cdr3_nt: TGTGCCAGCTCAAGGGACATGAACACTGAAGCTTTCTTT; cdr3_aa: CASSRDMNTEAFF
d_call: NA; v_call: TRBV28; j_call: TRBJ2-1; clone_size: NA; cdr3_nt: TGTGCCAGTGTAAACCGGGGGGAGCAGTTCTTC; cdr3_aa: CASVNRGEQFF
d_call: NA; v_call: TRBV27; j_call: TRBJ1-1; clone_size: NA; cdr3_nt: TGTGCCAGCAGTTTGTCACAGGGAGCTGAAGCTTTCTTT; cdr3_aa: CASSLSQGAEAFF
d_call: TRBD1; v_call: TRBV2; j_call: TRBJ1-1; clone_size: once; cdr3_nt: TGTGCCAGCAGTCGGGACAGATACACTGAAGCTTTCTTT; cdr3_aa: CASSRDRYTEAFF
d_call: NA; v_call: TRBV30; j_call: TRBJ1-1; clone_size: once; cdr3_nt: TGTGCCTGGAGTAACACAGGGATGAACACTGAAGCTTTCTTT; cdr3_aa: CAWSNTGMNTEAFF
d_call: TRBD1; v_call: TRBV27; j_call: TRBJ2-3; clone_size: NA; cdr3_nt: TGTGCCAGCAGCCGGGACAGGGGCACAGATACGCAGTATTTT; cdr3_aa: CASSRDRGTDTQYF
d_call: TRBD1; v_call: TRBV19; j_call: TRBJ1-5; clone_size: NA; cdr3_nt: TGTGCCAGTAGAACCATCGCTCCGCAGGGGGATCAGCCCCAGCATTTT; cdr3_aa: CASRTIAPQGDQPQHF
d_call: TRBD1; v_call: TRBV28; j_call: TRBJ2-2; clone_size: NA; cdr3_nt: TGTGCCAGCAGTTCGGACAGGGGAATGGCCGGGGAGCTGTTTTTT; cdr3_aa: CASSSDRGMAGELFF
d_call: NA; v_call: TRBV30; j_call: TRBJ2-2; clone_size: NA; cdr3_nt: TGTGCCTGGAGCGAGAGGGACTTGAACACCGGGGAGCTGTTTTTT; cdr3_aa: CAWSERDLNTGELFF
d_call: TRBD1; v_call: TRBV5-6; j_call: TRBJ1-1; clone_size: NA; cdr3_nt: TGTGCCAGCAGCTTGGACGGGACAGTGAGGACTTTCTTT; cdr3_aa: CASSLDGTVRTFF
d_call: TRBD2; v_call: TRBV5-1; j_call: TRBJ2-7; clone_size: NA; cdr3_nt: TGCGCCAGCAGCCCGACGACTAGCGGGAGCTACGAGCAGTACTTC; cdr3_aa: CASSPTTSGSYEQYF
d_call: NA; v_call: TRBV2; j_call: TRBJ1-1; clone_size: few; cdr3_nt: TGTGCCAGCAGTGCCCAAATGAACACTGAAGCTTTCTTT; cdr3_aa: CASSAQMNTEAFF